The 18 T cell receptor beta chains below were found in one sample sequenced in a study of shared clonotypes between healthy human individuals. TCRdb's copy holds only in-frame clones and misses some; the assay was immunoSEQ multiplex PCR. The data show more than 2 million clones, about 94% seen once. Naive CD8 cells were CD45RO-negative, positively selected for CCR7, excluding terminally differentiated effector memory CD45RA+ cells. The sample was naive CD8+ T cells sorted from blood. Receptor source: a man aged 18 to 30 in good health.

The chain employs TRBV15 and TRBJ2-1; D is unresolved. The CDR3 runs 15 residues. Between the trimmed V and J ends, which lost 8 bases and 8 bases, there was a span of 22 bases. CDR1 is LNHNV and CDR2 is YYDKDF in the germline V gene (reference sequence). This chain's CDR3 is CATQGYEVSIDEQFF. The DNA for the CDR3 is TGTGCCACCCAAGGGTATGAAGTGTCCATCGATGAGCAGTTCTTC.

The rearrangement uses TRBV6-5 and TRBJ1-1, with D uncertain. V was clipped by 4 bases and J by 7 bases, with 7 bases between them. The CDR3 sequence is 11 residues long. The germline CDR1 and CDR2 sequences are MNHEY and SVGAGI. This CDR3 is CASSSWIEAFF. CDR3 bases: TGTGCCAGCAGTTCCTGGATTGAAGCTTTCTTT.

This clone was picked up one time. The CDR3 nucleotides are TGTGCCAGCAGTTACCCCGGGACTAGCCACACAGATACGCAGTATTTT. Translation: CASSYPGTSHTDTQYF. The gene calls are TRBV6-6 and TRBJ2-3, with 9 bases fitting TRBD2. The V segment lost 2 bases and the J segment 2 bases; nucleotides outside the gene matches: 5. Germline-derived CDR1 and CDR2 are MNHNY and SVGAGI (reference sequence). The CDR3 runs 16 residues.

This clone was found once. Other DNA sequences in the same sample also yield this CDR3. The chain recombines TRBV9 with TRBJ2-7; D call uncertain. CDR3 length equals 14 residues. V was shortened by 2 bases and J by 2 bases, with 11 bases between the two germline ends. In germline, CDR1 is SGDLS, CDR2 YYNGEE. The CDR3 here is CASSVSGTTYEQYF. CDR3 nucleotides: TGTGCCAGCAGCGTCTCAGGAACTACCTACGAGCAGTACTTC.

About this clone: Other DNA sequences in this specimen translate into the identical CDR3. The V gene is TRBV7-9, the J gene TRBJ1-2, with 10 nucleotides matching TRBD1. The CDR3 covers 15 residues. Germline CDR1 is SEHNR and CDR2 is FQNEAQ (reference sequence). The ends lost 4 bases at V and 2 bases at J; junction bases unmatched: 4. The CDR3 here is CASSSGTGANYGYTF. In nucleotides, the CDR3 is TGTGCCAGCAGCTCCGGGACAGGGGCCAACTATGGCTACACCTTC.

The chain couples TRBV28 to TRBJ2-7, with 9 nucleotides matching TRBD1. The germline V gene has CDR1 MDHEN and CDR2 SYDVKM. The J segment lost 2 bases and the V segment lost 4 bases, leaving 3 bases of the junction unmatched. The length of the CDR3 is 14 residues. The CDR3 reads CASSSGQGTYEQYF. DNA for the CDR3: TGTGCCAGCAGTTCGGGACAGGGTACCTACGAGCAGTACTTC.

V gene TRBV28 combines with J gene TRBJ2-1; 8 positions match TRBD1. CDR3 length equals 14 residues. Germline CDR1 and CDR2: MDHEN and SYDVKM. V was clipped by 3 bases and J by 6 bases; unmatched bases: 4. CDR3 region: CASSLETGANEQFF. CDR3 nucleotide sequence: TGTGCCAGCAGTTTGGAGACAGGGGCCAATGAGCAGTTCTTC.

This clone is a singleton in its sample. The CDR3 is CASSVEGWNTEAFF. In DNA, the CDR3 is TGTGCCAGCAGCGTAGAGGGGTGGAACACTGAAGCTTTCTTT. The chain uses TRBV9 and TRBJ1-1; D is possibly TRBD1 (5 bases). From germline, CDR1 is SGDLS and CDR2 YYNGEE. This CDR3 region has 14 residues. Trimming removed 0 bases from V and 1 base from J, with 7 bases in between.

J is TRBJ2-3 and V is TRBV11-2, with 13 bases aligning to TRBD2. The V gene end was trimmed by 3 bases and the J gene end by 4 bases; junction bases not matched to a gene: 1. The CDR3 is made up of 15 amino acids. Germline V lookup: CDR1 SGHAT, CDR2 FQNNGV. CDR3: CASSFGTSGADTQYF. CDR3 coding DNA: TGTGCCAGCAGCTTTGGGACTAGCGGGGCAGATACGCAGTATTTT.

The chain links TRBV6-6 to TRBJ1-1, with D perhaps matching TRBD1 (5 bases). From germline, CDR1 is MNHNY and CDR2 SVGAGI (reference sequence). This CDR3 region has 13 residues. Trimming removed 7 bases from V and 1 base from J, with 10 bases in between. This CDR3 reads CASTWQGNTEAFF. CDR3 nucleotide sequence: TGTGCCAGCACCTGGCAGGGGAACACTGAAGCTTTCTTT.

The V gene is TRBV30, the J gene TRBJ1-4, with D possibly matching TRBD1 (6 bases). The CDR3 length is 13 residues. Per germline, CDR1 GTSNPN and CDR2 SVGIG (reference sequence). V was pared by 0 bases and J by 7 bases, with 9 bases between. Here the CDR3 DNA reads TGTGCCTGGAGTGTGTCCAGGGGTGAAAAACTGTTTTTT. The encoded protein is CAWSVSRGEKLFF.

The chain links TRBV5-1 to TRBJ2-3; TRBD1 or TRBD2 may be the D gene (6 bases each). The V end lost 2 bases, the J end lost 2 bases, and 9 bases lay between the germline ends. The CDR3 runs to 14 residues. Looked up from germline, CDR1 is SGHRS and CDR2 is YFSETQ. The CDR3 loop is CASSFWGATDTQYF. CDR3 sequence (DNA): TGCGCCAGCAGCTTTTGGGGGGCCACAGATACGCAGTATTTT.

This clone was observed a single time. The CDR3 nucleotides read TGTGCCCGGGAGGGCATGAACACTGAAGCTTTCTTT. Protein sequence: CAREGMNTEAFF. The rearrangement joins TRBV30 to TRBJ1-1; D gene uncertain. The CDR3 is 12 amino acids. Trimming took 8 bases from V and 0 from J, leaving 10 bases between them. The germline V gene has CDR1 GTSNPN and CDR2 SVGIG (reference sequence).

The J gene is TRBJ2-4, the V gene TRBV5-6, with a possible D match to TRBD2 (6 bases). V shed 5 bases and J shed 5 bases, with 8 bases lying between them. The CDR3 is 12 residues long. Germline CDR1 reads SGHDT; CDR2 reads YYEEEE. CDR3 nucleotide sequence: TGTGCCAGCAGTGGAGGGGAAAACATTCAGTACTTC. It is translated as CASSGGENIQYF.

The chain combines TRBV19 with TRBJ1-5; possible D gene TRBD1, 5 bases. The CDR3 loop spans 16 amino acids. The ends were cut back, 5 bases at V and 0 bases at J, with 14 bases in the middle. Germline CDR1 LNHDA, CDR2 SQIVND (reference sequence). In DNA, the CDR3 is TGTGCCAGTAGTCCGCTCCGGGGGGGTAGCAATCAGCCCCAGCATTTT. Residues: CASSPLRGGSNQPQHF.

The V and J genes are TRBV5-1 and TRBJ2-4; D is undetermined. Germline assignment: CDR1 SGHRS and CDR2 YFSETQ. The CDR3 is made up of 14 amino acids. Trimming stripped 0 bases from V and 6 bases from J, with 10 bases between. The CDR3 nucleotides are TGCGCCAGCAGCTTGGAGGGCAGGATAAACATTCAGTACTTC. It specifies CASSLEGRINIQYF.

V and J are TRBV9 and TRBJ2-5; maybe TRBD1 (5 bases). Germline V lookup: CDR1 SGDLS, CDR2 YYNGEE. This CDR3 has 16 residues. V was trimmed by 4 bases and J by 0 bases, leaving 16 bases between them. For the CDR3, the DNA is TGTGCCAGCAGCTCGAACCTCCAGGGAAACCAAGAGACCCAGTACTTC. This sequence encodes CASSSNLQGNQETQYF.

The sample holds one count of this clone. The rearrangement joins TRBV18 to TRBJ2-7; 8 nucleotides line up with TRBD2. With 5 bases clipped from V and 3 bases from J, the junction kept 9 bases outside the gene matches. This CDR3 comprises 15 residues. Germline assignment: CDR1 KGHSH and CDR2 LQKENI. CDR3 DNA sequence: TGTGCCAGCTCAACGGGAGGGGCAACGGACTACGAGCAGTACTTC. It specifies CASSTGGATDYEQYF.